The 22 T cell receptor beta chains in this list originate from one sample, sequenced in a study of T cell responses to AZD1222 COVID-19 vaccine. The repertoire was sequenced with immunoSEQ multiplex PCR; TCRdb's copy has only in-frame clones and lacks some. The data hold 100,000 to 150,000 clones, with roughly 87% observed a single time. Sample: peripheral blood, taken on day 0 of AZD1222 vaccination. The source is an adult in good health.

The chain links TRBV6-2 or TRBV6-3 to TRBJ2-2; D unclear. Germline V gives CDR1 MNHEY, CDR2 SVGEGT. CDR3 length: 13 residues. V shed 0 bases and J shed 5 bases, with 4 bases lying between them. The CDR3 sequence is CASSYSVTGELFF. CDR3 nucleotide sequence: TGTGCCAGCAGTTACTCGGTGACCGGGGAGCTGTTTTTT.

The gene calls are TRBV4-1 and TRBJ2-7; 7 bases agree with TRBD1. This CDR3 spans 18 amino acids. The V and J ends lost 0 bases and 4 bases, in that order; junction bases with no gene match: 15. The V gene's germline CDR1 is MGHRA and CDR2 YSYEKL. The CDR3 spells CASSQDEKTGWVLYEQYF. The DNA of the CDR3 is TGCGCCAGCAGCCAAGACGAGAAGACAGGGTGGGTTCTGTACGAGCAGTACTTC.

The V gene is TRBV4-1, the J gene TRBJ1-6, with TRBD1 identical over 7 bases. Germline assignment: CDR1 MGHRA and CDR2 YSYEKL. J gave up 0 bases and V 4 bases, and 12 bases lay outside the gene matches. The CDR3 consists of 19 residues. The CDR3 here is CASSRTEQGGGSYNSPLHF. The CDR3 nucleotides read TGCGCCAGCAGCCGAACGGAACAAGGGGGCGGCTCCTATAATTCACCCCTCCACTTT.

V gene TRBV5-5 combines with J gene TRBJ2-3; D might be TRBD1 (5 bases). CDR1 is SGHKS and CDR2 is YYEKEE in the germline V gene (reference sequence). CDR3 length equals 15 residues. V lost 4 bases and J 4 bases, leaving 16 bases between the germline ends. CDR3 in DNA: TGTGCCAGCAGCCCGCGCAGGGTGTTGGCAGATACGCAGTATTTT. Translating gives CASSPRRVLADTQYF. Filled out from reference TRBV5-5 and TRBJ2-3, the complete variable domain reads DAGVTQSPTHLIKTRGQQVTLRCSPISGHKSVSWYQQVLGQGPQFIFQYYEKEERGRGNFPDRFSARQFPNYSSELNVNALLLGDSALYLCASSPRRVLADTQYFGPGTRLTVL.

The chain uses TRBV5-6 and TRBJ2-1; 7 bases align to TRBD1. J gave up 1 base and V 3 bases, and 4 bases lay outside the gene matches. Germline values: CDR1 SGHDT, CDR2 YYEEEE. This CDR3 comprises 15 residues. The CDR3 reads CASSSQTGSYNEQFF. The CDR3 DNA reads TGTGCCAGCAGCTCCCAGACAGGGTCCTACAATGAGCAGTTCTTC.

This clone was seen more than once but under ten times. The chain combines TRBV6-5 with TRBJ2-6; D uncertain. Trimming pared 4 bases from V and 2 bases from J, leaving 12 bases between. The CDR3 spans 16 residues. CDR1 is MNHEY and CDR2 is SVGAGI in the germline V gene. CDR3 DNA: TGTGCCAGCAGTTCGAATAGGCTTACTGGGGCCAACGTCCTGACTTTC. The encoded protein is CASSSNRLTGANVLTF.

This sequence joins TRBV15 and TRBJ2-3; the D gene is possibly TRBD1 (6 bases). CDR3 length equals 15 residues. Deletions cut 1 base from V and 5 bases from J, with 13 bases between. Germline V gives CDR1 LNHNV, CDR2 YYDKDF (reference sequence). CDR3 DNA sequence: TGTGCCACCAGCAGAGTCCAGAAGGGGGTAGATACGCAGTATTTT. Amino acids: CATSRVQKGVDTQYF.

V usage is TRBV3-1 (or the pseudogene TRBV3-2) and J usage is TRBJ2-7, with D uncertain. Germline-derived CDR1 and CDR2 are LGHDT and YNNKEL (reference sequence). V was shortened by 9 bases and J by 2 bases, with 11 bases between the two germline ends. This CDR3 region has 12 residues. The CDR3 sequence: CASSDGPYEQYF. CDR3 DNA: TGTGCCAGTTCGGACGGGCCCTACGAGCAGTACTTC.

The CDR3 coding sequence is TGCGCCAGCAGCTCGCACGGACAGGGGAGTGATTACGAGCAGTACTTC. It translates to CASSSHGQGSDYEQYF. V and J are TRBV5-1 and TRBJ2-7, with 9 bases fitting TRBD1. Losses at the gene ends were 3 bases for V and 4 bases for J; bases not matched to a gene: 11. This CDR3 spans 16 amino acids. Germline assignment: CDR1 SGHRS and CDR2 YFSETQ.

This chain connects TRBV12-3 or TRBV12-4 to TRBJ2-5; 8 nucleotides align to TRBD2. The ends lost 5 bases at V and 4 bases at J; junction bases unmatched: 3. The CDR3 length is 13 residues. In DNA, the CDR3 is TGTGCCAGCAGTCCAAGCGGGGGAGAGACCCAGTACTTC. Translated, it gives CASSPSGGETQYF.

CDR3 nucleotides: TGTGCCAGCAGCTCGGGGCCTGATTACGAGCAGTACTTC. Residues: CASSSGPDYEQYF. This rearrangement joins TRBV5-4 to TRBJ2-7; D might be TRBD1 or TRBD2, each matching 5 bases. Between the trimmed V and J ends, which lost 3 bases and 4 bases, there was a span of 11 bases. Germline V gene lookup returns CDR1 SGHNT and CDR2 YYREEE (reference sequence). The CDR3 length is 13 residues.

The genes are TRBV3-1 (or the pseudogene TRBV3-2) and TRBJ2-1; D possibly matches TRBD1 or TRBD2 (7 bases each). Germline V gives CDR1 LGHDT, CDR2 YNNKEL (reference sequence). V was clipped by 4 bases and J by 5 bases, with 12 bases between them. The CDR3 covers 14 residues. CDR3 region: CASSPGGGHNEQFF. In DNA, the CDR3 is TGTGCCAGCAGCCCAGGGGGGGGGCACAATGAGCAGTTCTTC.

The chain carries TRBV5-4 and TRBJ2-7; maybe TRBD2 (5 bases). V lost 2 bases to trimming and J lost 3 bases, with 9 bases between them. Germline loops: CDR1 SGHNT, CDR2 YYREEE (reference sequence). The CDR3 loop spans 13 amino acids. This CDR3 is CASSFGLSYEQYF. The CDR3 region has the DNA TGTGCCAGCAGCTTCGGACTCAGCTACGAGCAGTACTTC.

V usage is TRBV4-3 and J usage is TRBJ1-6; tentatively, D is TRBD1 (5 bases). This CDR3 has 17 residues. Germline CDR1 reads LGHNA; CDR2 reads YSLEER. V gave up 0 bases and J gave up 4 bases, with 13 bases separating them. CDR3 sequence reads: CASSQEFGATYNSPLHF. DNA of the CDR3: TGCGCCAGCAGCCAAGAATTTGGGGCGACATATAATTCACCCCTCCACTTT.

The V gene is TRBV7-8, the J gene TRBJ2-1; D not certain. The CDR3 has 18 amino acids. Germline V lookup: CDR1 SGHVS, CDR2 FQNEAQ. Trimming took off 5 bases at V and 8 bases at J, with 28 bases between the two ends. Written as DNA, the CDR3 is TGTGCCAGCAGCCCCACGCTTCCCCCGAGGAGCCCCCAGGATGAGCAGTTCTTC. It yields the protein CASSPTLPPRSPQDEQFF.

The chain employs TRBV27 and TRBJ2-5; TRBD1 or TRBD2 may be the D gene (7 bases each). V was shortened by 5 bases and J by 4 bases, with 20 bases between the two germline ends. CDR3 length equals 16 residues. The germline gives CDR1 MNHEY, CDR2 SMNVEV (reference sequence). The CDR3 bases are TGTGCCAGCAGTCCCCGAGTCAGGGGGGGTAGAGAGACCCAGTACTTC. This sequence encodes CASSPRVRGGRETQYF.

The CDR3 is CATSRGVPEAFF. The CDR3 DNA reads TGTGCCACCAGTCGAGGGGTCCCTGAAGCTTTCTTT. The chain links TRBV24-1 to TRBJ1-1; TRBD1 might be the D (5 bases). Trimming stripped 6 bases from V and 6 bases from J, with 10 bases between. The CDR3 runs to 12 residues. CDR1 is KGHDR and CDR2 is SFDVKD in the germline V gene.

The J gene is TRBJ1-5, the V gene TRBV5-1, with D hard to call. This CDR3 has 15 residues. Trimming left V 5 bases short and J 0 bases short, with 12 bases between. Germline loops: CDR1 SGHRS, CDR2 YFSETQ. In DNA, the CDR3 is TGCGCCAGCAGTTTCCTCCCGGGTAGCAATCAGCCCCAGCATTTT. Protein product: CASSFLPGSNQPQHF.

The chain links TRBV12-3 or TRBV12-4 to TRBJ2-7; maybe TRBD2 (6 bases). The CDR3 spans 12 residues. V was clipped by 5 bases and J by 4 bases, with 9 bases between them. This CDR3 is CASSVGTYEQYF. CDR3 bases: TGTGCCAGCAGTGTGGGGACTTACGAGCAGTACTTC.

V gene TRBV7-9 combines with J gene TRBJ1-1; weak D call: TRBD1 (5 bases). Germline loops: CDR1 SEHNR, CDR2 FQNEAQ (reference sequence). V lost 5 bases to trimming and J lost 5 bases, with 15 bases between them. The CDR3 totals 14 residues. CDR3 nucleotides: TGTGCCAGCAGCCCACCAATGGGGGGAACTGAAGCTTTCTTT. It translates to CASSPPMGGTEAFF.

The CDR3 region is CASSPSGQADTQYF. The CDR3 nucleotides are TGTGCCAGCTCACCCTCCGGACAGGCGGATACGCAGTATTTT. The rearrangement links TRBV18 to TRBJ2-3; TRBD1 aligns across 7 bases. The CDR3 contains 14 residues. Trimming cost V 3 bases and J 6 bases; bases outside gene matches: 6. Per germline, CDR1 KGHSH and CDR2 LQKENI.

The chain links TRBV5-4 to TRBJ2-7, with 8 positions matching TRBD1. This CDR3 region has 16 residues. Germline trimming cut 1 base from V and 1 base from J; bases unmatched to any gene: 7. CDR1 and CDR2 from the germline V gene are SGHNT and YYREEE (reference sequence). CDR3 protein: CASSLRSGTGSYEQYF. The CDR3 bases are TGTGCCAGCAGCTTGAGATCCGGGACAGGTTCCTACGAGCAGTACTTC. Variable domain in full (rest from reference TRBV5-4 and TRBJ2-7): ETGVTQSPTHLIKTRGQQVTLRCSSQSGHNTVSWYQQALGQGPQFIFQYYREEENGRGNFPPRFSGLQFPNYSSELNVNALELDDSALYLCASSLRSGTGSYEQYFGPGTRLTVT.